The clone carrying this T cell receptor (beta chain) was recorded a few times. Antigen unknown. The CDR3 spans 14 residues. Per the germline V gene, CDR1 is WNHNN and CDR2 is SYGVQD (reference sequence). V was trimmed by 4 bases and J by 4 bases, leaving 13 bases between them. The data originate from a study of cytomegalovirus exposure and HLA in healthy donors. Whole-study findings and limits: Prior analysis indicated that the majority of TCR beta V segments exhibited productivity approximately 87% or approximately 30% of the time. Later on, an analysis tied over 15,000 TCR beta sequences to HLA alleles at 0.05 false discovery rate. Reportedly, cytomegalovirus status was diagnosed with high sensitivity and specificity. A further, later analysis showed that HLA-associated TCR beta chains (compared with equally common others) were more clonally expanded.

The PCR contained 60 Vbeta and 13 Jbeta primers. The data were produced by immunoSEQ multiplex PCR, yet TCRdb's version contains in-frame clones alone and is incomplete. The sample holds about 170,000 clones, approximately 81% seen once. This chain joins TRBV10-1 and TRBJ1-2; D uncertain. The sequenced sample consisted of PBMCs. The clonotype was recovered from a woman aged 18-35 years in good health and CMV-seronegative. CDR3 protein: CASSATFFFYGYTF. CDR3 nucleotide sequence: TGCGCCAGCAGTGCAACTTTCTTTTTCTATGGCTACACCTTC.